The table lists the clone carrying this TCR beta chain with a count of one. This specimen comes from a study of blood T cell repertoires in COVID-19. The wider study: Acute and convalescent COVID-19 samples came from the United States, Italy and Spain. Sources were T cells, B-cell-depleted T cells, or PBMCs; the material itself was cDNA or gDNA.

Enrollment of patients from Seattle took place during active infection, with longitudinal follow-up. Trimming took 4 bases from V and 5 from J, leaving 15 bases between them. There are 14 residues in the CDR3. CDR1 SGHTS and CDR2 YDEGEE come from the germline V gene. The authors' processing: Estimation of nucleated cell counts was performed using reference gene primer amplification. The assay was immunoSEQ multiplex PCR, and TCRdb's table has in-frame clones only and misses some. V and J calls plus clone size are reproduced from that table; the DNA served to infer D and trimming. Here the sample spans tens of thousands of clones, about 85% being singletons.

The TCR sequence derives from a woman aged 80 or over with COVID-19, enrolled during active disease. The rearrangement links TRBV5-8 to TRBJ2-5; TRBD2 might be the D (7 bases). Material for sequencing was peripheral blood. CDR3: CASSGGARRETQYF. The CDR3 nucleotides are TGTGCCAGCAGCGGGGGGGCCCGCAGGGAGACCCAGTACTTC.